This note documents a single TCR beta chain sequence. This clone was recorded many times. The clone's antigen remains unknown. The read halts 3 residues ahead of the CDR3 end, with the missing end drawn from the germline J gene. For sequencing, equivalent amounts of genomic DNA were input from CVID and control samples. For every sample, a 60 bp segment covering the rearranged TCRbeta CDR3 region was amplified and then sequenced. The immunoSEQ assay, a bias-corrected multiplex PCR with high-throughput sequencing, was employed for TCRbeta amplification. The paper's data handling went like this. Every unique nucleotide sequence was considered a clone and was annotated with V, D and J genes, copy number and frequency. Sequences were labeled productive if in frame, and non-productive if out of frame or containing stop codons. As previously described, clonality was calculated on the basis of Shannon's entropy. The predicted amino acid sequences of productive clones were used to derive the mean CDR3 Kyte-Doolittle hydropathy. Using the R hclust function, scaled V gene usage was clustered hierarchically with Manhattan distance and complete linkage. Sharing of clones by CDR3 amino acid sequence was evaluated through resampling of 12 repertoires per group over 100 rounds. The repertoires were screened for 65 to 75 published EBV-specific TCRbeta sequences and roughly 240 published CMV-specific TCRbeta sequences. Two CVID samples yielding fewer than 10,000 sequences were excluded from analysis, leaving under 45 CVID repertoires. Drawn from immuneACCESS, this table holds only the in-frame rearrangements with V and J called that TCRdb kept. Clones are partly lost; checked studies trace under half to an unresolved V gene and leave the rest unexplained. Clonal size and the V and J genes are those of that table, whereas D and trimming came from the DNA. The table records tens of thousands of clones for this sample, and not one of them appears only once. The ten largest clones represent around a tenth of the sample.

The data belong to a study of T cell clonality in common variable immunodeficiency (dated by TCRdb to between 2014 and 2016). From a lookup of the germline V gene (reference sequence), CDR1 and CDR2 are GTSNPN and SVGIG. V is clipped by 2 bases and J by 3 bases, and the sequence between their germline boundaries is 9 bases long. The CDR3, from cysteine to phenylalanine, totals 13 residues. Sequencing covers 30 bases of the CDR3, shown here with the frame starting at base 1. Both CVID patients and healthy controls were predominantly of Caucasian heritage. Heparinized peripheral whole blood samples of about 5 to 8.5 ml were collected from each donor. Genomic DNA from adults with common variable immune deficiency (CVID) and from healthy adult controls was used to sequence TCRbeta CDR3 repertoires. The control group comprised 22 healthy adult volunteers, about 12 female and approximately ten male, aged roughly 20 to 75 years with a mean age of approximately 35. Diluted blood was subjected to density centrifugation over Hypaque 1077 or Ficoll-Paque for isolation of peripheral blood mononuclear cells. Genomic DNA was extracted from unsorted mononuclear cells by Qiagen column purification or by a centrifugation-based method.

The study at large found these results: Despite equal DNA input, controls averaged approximately 77,000 unique sequences per sample versus about 31,547 in CVID samples. Increased TCRbeta clonality was found in CVID subjects compared with healthy controls (t-test p = 0.018), with the increase being most characteristic of about a third of subjects. Correlations between repertoire features and clinical complications were limited by patient heterogeneity within the CVID cohort. It was noted by the authors that sequencing of the repertoires of T cell subpopulations would be needed to clarify the cause of the increased clonality in CVID. CVID TCRbeta sequences were reported to have fewer deletions and N-nucleotide insertions and to lack highly modified clones with 13 or more V deletions. Fewer TCRbeta clones were shared among CVID subjects than among healthy controls (p < 0.0001).

The sequence links TRBV30 to TRBJ2-3; 5 matching bases give a weak D call of TRBD2. This TCR was recovered from a person aged 18 to 70 in good health. The material sequenced was peripheral blood mononuclear cells. This receptor has the CDR3 CAWSPGLTDTQYF. The sequenced part of the CDR3 DNA is TGTGCCTGGAGTCCGGGGTTAACAGATACG. Reference TRBV30 and TRBJ2-3 proteins supply the regions before and after the CDR3; the full variable domain is: SQTIHQWPATLVQPVGSPLSLECTVEGTSNPNLYWYRQAAGRGLQLLFYSVGIGQISSEVPQNLSASRPQDRQFILSSKKLLLSDSGFYLCAWSPGLTDTQYFGPGTRLTVL.